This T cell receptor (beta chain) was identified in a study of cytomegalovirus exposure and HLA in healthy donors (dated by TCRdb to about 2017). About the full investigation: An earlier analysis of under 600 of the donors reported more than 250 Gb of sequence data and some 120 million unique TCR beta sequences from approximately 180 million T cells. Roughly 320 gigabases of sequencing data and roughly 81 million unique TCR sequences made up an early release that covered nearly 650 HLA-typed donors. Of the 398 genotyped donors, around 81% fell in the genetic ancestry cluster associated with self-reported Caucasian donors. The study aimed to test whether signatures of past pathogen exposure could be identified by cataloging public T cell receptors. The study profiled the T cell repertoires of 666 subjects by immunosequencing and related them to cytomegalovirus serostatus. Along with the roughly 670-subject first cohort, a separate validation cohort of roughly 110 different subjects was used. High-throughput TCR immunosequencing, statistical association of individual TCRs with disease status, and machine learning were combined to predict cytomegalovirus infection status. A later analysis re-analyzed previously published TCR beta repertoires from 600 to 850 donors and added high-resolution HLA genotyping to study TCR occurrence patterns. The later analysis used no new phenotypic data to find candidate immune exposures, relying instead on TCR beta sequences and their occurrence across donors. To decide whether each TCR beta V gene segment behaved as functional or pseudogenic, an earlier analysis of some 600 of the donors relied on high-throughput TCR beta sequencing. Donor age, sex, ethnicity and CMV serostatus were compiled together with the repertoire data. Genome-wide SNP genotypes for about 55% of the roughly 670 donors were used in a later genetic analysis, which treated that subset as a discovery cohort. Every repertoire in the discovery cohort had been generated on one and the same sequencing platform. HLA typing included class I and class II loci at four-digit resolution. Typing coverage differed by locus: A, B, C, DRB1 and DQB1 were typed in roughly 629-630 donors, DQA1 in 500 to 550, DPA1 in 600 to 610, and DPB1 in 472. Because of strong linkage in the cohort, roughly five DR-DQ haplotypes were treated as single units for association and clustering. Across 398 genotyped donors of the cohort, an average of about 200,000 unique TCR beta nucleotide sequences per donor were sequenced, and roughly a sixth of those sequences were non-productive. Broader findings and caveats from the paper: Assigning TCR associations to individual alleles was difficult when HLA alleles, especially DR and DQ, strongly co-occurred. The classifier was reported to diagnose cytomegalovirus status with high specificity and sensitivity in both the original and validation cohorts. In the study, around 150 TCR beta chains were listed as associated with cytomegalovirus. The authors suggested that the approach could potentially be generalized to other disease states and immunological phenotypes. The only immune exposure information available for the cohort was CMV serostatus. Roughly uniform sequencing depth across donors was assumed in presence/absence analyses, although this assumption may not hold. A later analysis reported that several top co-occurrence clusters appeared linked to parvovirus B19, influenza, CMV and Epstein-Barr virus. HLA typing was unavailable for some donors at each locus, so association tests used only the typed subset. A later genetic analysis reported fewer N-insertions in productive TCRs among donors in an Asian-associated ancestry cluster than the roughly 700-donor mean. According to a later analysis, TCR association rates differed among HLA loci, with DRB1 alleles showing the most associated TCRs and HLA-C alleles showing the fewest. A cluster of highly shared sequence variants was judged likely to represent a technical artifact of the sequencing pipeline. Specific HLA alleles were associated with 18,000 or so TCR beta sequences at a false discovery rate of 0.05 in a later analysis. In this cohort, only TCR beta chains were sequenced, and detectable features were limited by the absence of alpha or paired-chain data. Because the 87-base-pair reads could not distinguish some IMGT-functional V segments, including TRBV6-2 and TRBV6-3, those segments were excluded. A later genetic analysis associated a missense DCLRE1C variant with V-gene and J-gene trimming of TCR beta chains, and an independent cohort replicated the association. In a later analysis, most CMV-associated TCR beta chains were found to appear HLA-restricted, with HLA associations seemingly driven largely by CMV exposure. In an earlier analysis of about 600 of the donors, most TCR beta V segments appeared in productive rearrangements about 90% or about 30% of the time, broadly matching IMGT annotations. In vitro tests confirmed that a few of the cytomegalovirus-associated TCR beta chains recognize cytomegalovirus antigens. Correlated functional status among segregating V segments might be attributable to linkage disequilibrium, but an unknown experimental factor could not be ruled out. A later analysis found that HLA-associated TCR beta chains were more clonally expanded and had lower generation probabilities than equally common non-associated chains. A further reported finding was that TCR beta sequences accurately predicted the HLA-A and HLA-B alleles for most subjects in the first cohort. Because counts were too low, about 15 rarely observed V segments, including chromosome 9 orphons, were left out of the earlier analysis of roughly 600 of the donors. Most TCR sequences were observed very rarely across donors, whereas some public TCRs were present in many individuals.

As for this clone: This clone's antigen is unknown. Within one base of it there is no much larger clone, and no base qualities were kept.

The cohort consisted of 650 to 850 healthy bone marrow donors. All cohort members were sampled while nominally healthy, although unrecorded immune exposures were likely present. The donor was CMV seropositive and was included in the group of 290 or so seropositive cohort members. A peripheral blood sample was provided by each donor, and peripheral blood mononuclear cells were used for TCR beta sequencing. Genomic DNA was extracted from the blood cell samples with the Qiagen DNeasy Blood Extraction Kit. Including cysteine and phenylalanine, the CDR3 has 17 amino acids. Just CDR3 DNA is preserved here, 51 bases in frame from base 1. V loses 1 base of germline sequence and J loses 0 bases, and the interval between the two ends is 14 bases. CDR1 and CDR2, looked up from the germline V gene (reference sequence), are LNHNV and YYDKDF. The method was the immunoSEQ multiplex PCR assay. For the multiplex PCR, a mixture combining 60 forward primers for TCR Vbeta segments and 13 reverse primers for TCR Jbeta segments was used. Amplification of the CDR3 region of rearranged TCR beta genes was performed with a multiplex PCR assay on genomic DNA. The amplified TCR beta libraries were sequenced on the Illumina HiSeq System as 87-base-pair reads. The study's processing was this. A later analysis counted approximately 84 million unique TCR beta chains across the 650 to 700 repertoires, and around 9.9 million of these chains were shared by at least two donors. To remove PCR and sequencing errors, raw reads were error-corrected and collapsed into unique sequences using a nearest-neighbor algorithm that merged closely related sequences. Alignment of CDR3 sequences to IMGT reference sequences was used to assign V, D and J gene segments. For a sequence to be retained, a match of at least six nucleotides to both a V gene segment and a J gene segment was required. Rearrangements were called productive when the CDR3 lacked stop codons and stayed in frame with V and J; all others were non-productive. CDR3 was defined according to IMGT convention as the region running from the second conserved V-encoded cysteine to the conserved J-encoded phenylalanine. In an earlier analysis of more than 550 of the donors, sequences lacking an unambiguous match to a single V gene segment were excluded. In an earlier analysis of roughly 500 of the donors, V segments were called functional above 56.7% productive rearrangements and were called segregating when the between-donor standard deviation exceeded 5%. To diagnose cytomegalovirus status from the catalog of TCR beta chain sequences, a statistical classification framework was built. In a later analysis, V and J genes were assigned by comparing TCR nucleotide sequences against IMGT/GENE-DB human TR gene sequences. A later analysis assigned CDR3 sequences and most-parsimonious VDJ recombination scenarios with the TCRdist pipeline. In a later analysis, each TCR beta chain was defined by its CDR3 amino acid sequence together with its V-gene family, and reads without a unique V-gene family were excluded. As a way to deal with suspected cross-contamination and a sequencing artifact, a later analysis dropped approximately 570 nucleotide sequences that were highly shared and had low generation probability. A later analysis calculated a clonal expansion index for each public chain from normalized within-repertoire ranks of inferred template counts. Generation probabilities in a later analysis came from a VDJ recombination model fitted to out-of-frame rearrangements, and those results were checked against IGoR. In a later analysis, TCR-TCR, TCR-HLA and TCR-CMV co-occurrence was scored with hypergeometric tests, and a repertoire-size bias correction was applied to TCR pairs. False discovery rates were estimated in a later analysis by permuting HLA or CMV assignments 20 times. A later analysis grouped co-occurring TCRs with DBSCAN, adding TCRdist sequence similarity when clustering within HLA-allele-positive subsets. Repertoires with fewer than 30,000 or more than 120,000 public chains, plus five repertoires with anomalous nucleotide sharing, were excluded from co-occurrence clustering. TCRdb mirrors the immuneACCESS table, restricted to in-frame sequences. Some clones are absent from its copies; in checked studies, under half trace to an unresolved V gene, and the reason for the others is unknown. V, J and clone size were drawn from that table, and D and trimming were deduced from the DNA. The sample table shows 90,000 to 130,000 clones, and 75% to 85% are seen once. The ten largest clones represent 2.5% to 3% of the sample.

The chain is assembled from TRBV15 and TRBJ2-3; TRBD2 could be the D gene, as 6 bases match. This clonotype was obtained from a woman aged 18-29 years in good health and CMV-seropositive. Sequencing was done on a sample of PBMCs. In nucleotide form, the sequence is TGTGCCACCAGCAGAGGGACCGGGACTCGGAGCACAGATACGCAGTATTTT. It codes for CATSRGTGTRSTDTQYF.